A selection of T cell receptor beta chains follows, all from one sample in a study of T-cell memory formation after mild COVID-19. A single record per CDR3 protein comes from TCRdb applying MiXCR to the 5' RACE reads. Here the sample spans approximately 390,000 distinct CDR3 sequences, about a sixth being singletons. The sequencing sample was made of PBMCs or a T cell subset sorted from them (not recorded which). Every receptor here comes from a man aged 18 to 29 who had mild COVID-19 (a few samples of this study predate the infection). Cell type and time point are not known. The CDR3 runs from the conserved cysteine through the conserved F or W. Fields, in order: CDR3 protein, CDR3 DNA, D gene, J gene, V gene, clone size. A D gene is named only where the DNA matches it firmly. Only some rows state a clone size, as once, few, many or a class for expanded clones.

CSASLSNTEAFF | TGCAGTGCTAGTCTCAGCAACACTGAAGCTTTCTTT | NA | TRBJ1-1 | TRBV20-1 | NA
CASSSSGGDEQYF | TGTGCCAGCAGCTCCTCAGGGGGCGATGAGCAGTACTTC | TRBD1 | TRBJ2-7 | TRBV7-9 | NA
CASSFGTSAAAGELFF | TGTGCCAGCAGCTTCGGGACTAGCGCGGCCGCCGGGGAGCTGTTTTTT | TRBD2 | TRBJ2-2 | TRBV9 | NA
CAWSRQVNEQFF | TGTGCCTGGAGTAGGCAGGTCAATGAGCAGTTCTTC | NA | TRBJ2-1 | TRBV30 | many
CASSQGNNQPQHF | TGTGCCAGCAGTCAGGGTAACAATCAGCCCCAGCATTTT | NA | TRBJ1-5 | TRBV4-2 | few
CAWRDTTNTEAFF | TGTGCCTGGAGAGATACAACGAACACTGAAGCTTTCTTT | NA | TRBJ1-1 | TRBV30 | few
CASSSPNTRRGNIQYF | TGTGCCAGCAGCTCACCGAATACCCGTCGCGGAAACATTCAGTACTTC | NA | TRBJ2-4 | TRBV5-5 | few
CASSRYRTDGQGAFF | TGCGCCAGCAGCCGTTACAGGACAGACGGGCAAGGAGCTTTCTTT | NA | TRBJ1-1 | TRBV4-1 | NA
CASSDNDGRFQETQYF | TGTGCCAGCAGCGATAACGATGGGCGCTTCCAAGAGACCCAGTACTTC | NA | TRBJ2-5 | TRBV7-9 | NA
CASSPEGQPTDTQYF | TGTGCCAGCAGCCCAGAGGGACAGCCCACAGATACGCAGTATTTT | TRBD1 | TRBJ2-3 | TRBV7-9 | NA
CASSTTGRGNTGELFF | TGTGCCAGTAGTACCACAGGAAGGGGGAACACCGGGGAGCTGTTTTTT | NA | TRBJ2-2 | TRBV19 | few
CASSFRGVLYGYTF | TGTGCCAGCAGCTTCCGAGGGGTGCTCTATGGCTACACCTTC | NA | TRBJ1-2 | TRBV7-2 | few
CASSLVDRDNTEAFF | TGTGCCAGCAGCTTGGTGGACAGGGACAACACTGAAGCTTTCTTT | TRBD1 | TRBJ1-1 | TRBV5-4 | few
CASRPPSRTDGYTF | TGTGCCAGCAGGCCCCCCTCTCGCACGGATGGCTACACCTTC | NA | TRBJ1-2 | TRBV7-2 | NA
CASGYPGTGGFEQYF | TGTGCCAGCGGGTACCCCGGGACAGGGGGATTCGAGCAGTACTTC | TRBD1 | TRBJ2-7 | TRBV27 | few
CASSLSISSYNSPLHF | TGTGCCAGCAGTTTAAGCATATCCTCCTATAATTCACCCCTCCACTTT | NA | TRBJ1-6 | TRBV28 | NA
CASRFGQNYGYTF | TGTGCCAGCAGATTTGGACAGAACTATGGCTACACCTTC | NA | TRBJ1-2 | TRBV7-9 | NA
CSAYGDRGGNQPQHF | TGCAGTGCTTATGGGGACAGGGGAGGCAATCAGCCCCAGCATTTT | TRBD1 | TRBJ1-5 | TRBV20-1 | NA
CASSSTGQYNSPLHF | TGTGCCAGCAGCTCTACGGGACAGTATAATTCACCCCTCCACTTT | TRBD1 | TRBJ1-6 | TRBV7-2 | NA
CASSLAPTGDYGYTF | TGTGCCAGCAGTTTGGCCCCCACAGGAGACTATGGCTACACCTTC | NA | TRBJ1-2 | TRBV12-3/TRBV12-4 | NA
CATSDLRGYGYTF | TGTGCCACCAGTGATTTGAGAGGTTATGGCTACACCTTC | NA | TRBJ1-2 | TRBV24-1 | NA
CASSQVNNSPLHF | TGCGCCAGCAGCCAAGTAAATAATTCACCCCTCCACTTT | NA | TRBJ1-6 | TRBV4-3 | many
CASTYGHSNEQFF | TGTGCCAGCACCTACGGACACTCCAATGAGCAGTTCTTC | NA | TRBJ2-1 | TRBV6-2/TRBV6-3 | many
CASSLDRAHNSPLHF | TGCGCCAGCAGCTTGGACCGGGCCCATAATTCACCCCTCCACTTT | NA | TRBJ1-6 | TRBV5-1 | many
CASSLEGRTDTQYF | TGTGCCAGCAGCTTAGAAGGACGCACAGATACGCAGTATTTT | NA | TRBJ2-3 | TRBV7-2 | NA
CASSLAGEAQYF | TGTGCCAGCAGCTTAGCGGGGGAGGCCCAGTACTTC | NA | TRBJ2-5 | TRBV7-9 | NA
CASSENPGRPSGNTIYF | TGTGCCAGCAGTGAAAATCCGGGCAGACCCTCTGGAAACACCATATATTTT | NA | TRBJ1-3 | TRBV6-1 | NA
CASSQTGEQFF | TGTGCCAGCAGCCAAACCGGGGAGCAGTTCTTC | NA | TRBJ2-1 | TRBV13 | few
CASSPRRIGTDTQYF | TGTGCCAGCAGCCCCAGGCGGATAGGCACAGATACGCAGTATTTT | NA | TRBJ2-3 | TRBV7-9 | NA
CASSLAGTSAFDEQFF | TGTGCCAGCAGTCTGGCTGGGACTAGCGCTTTCGATGAGCAGTTCTTC | TRBD2 | TRBJ2-1 | TRBV5-6 | NA
CASSSVTGLGNTEAFF | TGTGCCAGCAGCTCCGTGACAGGGTTAGGGAACACTGAAGCTTTCTTT | TRBD1 | TRBJ1-1 | TRBV7-9 | NA
CASSLASGGTETQYF | TGTGCCAGCAGCTTAGCTAGCGGGGGGACAGAGACCCAGTACTTC | TRBD2 | TRBJ2-5 | TRBV7-8 | NA
CASSLRRTLNTEAFF | TGCGCCAGCAGCTTGCGCCGTACCTTGAACACTGAAGCTTTCTTT | NA | TRBJ1-1 | TRBV5-1 | few
CATSDPQGGHGYTF | TGTGCCACCAGTGATCCACAGGGTGGCCATGGCTACACCTTC | NA | TRBJ1-2 | TRBV24-1 | few
CASSQAALGRYRNQPQHF | TGTGCCAGCAGCCAAGCGGCTCTGGGCCGCTACCGCAATCAGCCCCAGCATTTT | NA | TRBJ1-5 | TRBV4-2 | few
CASSDQGALGYTF | TGCGCCAGCAGCGATCAGGGGGCGTTAGGCTACACCTTC | TRBD1 | TRBJ1-2 | TRBV5-1 | NA
CASSKGTGYEQYF | TGTGCCAGCAGTAAGGGAACAGGCTACGAGCAGTACTTC | NA | TRBJ2-7 | TRBV12-3/TRBV12-4 | few
CASKARGGLTEAFF | TGTGCCAGCAAAGCCAGGGGCGGCCTCACTGAAGCTTTCTTT | NA | TRBJ1-1 | TRBV12-3/TRBV12-4 | NA
CATSDPRQAGTDTQYF | TGTGCCACCAGTGACCCCCGGCAGGCAGGGACAGATACGCAGTATTTT | NA | TRBJ2-3 | TRBV24-1 | NA
CASSPTVGGADTEAFF | TGCGCCAGCAGCCCCACGGTAGGAGGGGCGGACACTGAAGCTTTCTTT | NA | TRBJ1-1 | TRBV5-1 | NA
CASSQEGSGSSYNEQFF | TGCGCCAGCAGCCAAGAAGGAAGCGGTAGCTCCTACAATGAGCAGTTCTTC | NA | TRBJ2-1 | TRBV4-3 | NA
CASSLYEGRTEAFF | TGCGCCAGCAGCTTGTATGAGGGCAGAACTGAAGCTTTCTTT | NA | TRBJ1-1 | TRBV5-1 | NA